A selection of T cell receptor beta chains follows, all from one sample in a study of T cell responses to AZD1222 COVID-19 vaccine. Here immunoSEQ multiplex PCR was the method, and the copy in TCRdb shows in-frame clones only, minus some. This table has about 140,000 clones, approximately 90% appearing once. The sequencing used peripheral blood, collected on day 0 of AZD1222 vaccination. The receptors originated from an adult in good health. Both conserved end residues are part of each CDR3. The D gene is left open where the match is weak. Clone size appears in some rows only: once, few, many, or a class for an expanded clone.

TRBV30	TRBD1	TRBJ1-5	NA	TGTGCCTGGGCCACAGGGGGGGATCAGCCCCAGCATTTT	CAWATGGDQPQHF
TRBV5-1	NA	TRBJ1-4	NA	TGCGCCAGCAGCTTGAGCCCCCCAGGGCGGGGTGAAAAACTGTTTTTT	CASSLSPPGRGEKLFF
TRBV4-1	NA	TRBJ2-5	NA	TGCGCCAGCAGCCAAGGCCGGAACCAAGAGACCCAGTACTTC	CASSQGRNQETQYF
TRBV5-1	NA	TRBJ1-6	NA	TGCGCCAGCAGCGTCGGACGGTCGGGCTCCTATAATTCACCCCTCCACTTT	CASSVGRSGSYNSPLHF
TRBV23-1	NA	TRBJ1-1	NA	TGCGCCAGCAGTCCTTCCGAGGGGGGCGGGAAGTACACTGAAGCTTTCTTT	CASSPSEGGGKYTEAFF
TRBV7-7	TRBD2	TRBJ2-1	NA	TGTGCCAGCAGCTTACCTAGCGGGGGGGGAGGGAAGCAGTTCTTC	CASSLPSGGGGKQFF
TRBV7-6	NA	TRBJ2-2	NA	TGTGCCAGCAGCTTCAACATCCAGGACACCGGGGAGCTGTTTTTT	CASSFNIQDTGELFF
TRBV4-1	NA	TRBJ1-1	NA	TGCGCCAGCAGCCAAGCCTCTGGTGTCACTGAAGCTTTCTTT	CASSQASGVTEAFF
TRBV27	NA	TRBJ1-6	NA	TGTGCCAGCACCCCGGACAGAAATTCACCCCTCCACTTT	CASTPDRNSPLHF
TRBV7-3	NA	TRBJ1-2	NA	TGTGCCAGCAGCTTATCAGGGCTGGACGGCTACACCTTC	CASSLSGLDGYTF
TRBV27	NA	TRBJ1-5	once	TGTGCCAGCAGTATTCTTATCTCTCAGCCCCAGCATTTT	CASSILISQPQHF
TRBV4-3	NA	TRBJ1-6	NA	TGCGCCAGCAGCCGAACAGGGCTGGGTTCACCCCTCCACTTT	CASSRTGLGSPLHF
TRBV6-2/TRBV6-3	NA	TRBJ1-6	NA	TGTGCCAGCAGTTACAGGCGGAGCTCCTATAATTCACCCCTCCACTTT	CASSYRRSSYNSPLHF
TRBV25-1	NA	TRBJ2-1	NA	TGTGCCAGCAGAGGAGGGGGGGTTGAGCAGTTCTTC	CASRGGGVEQFF
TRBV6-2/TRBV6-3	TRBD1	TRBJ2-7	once	TGTGCCAGCAGCTTCCGCGGACAGGGGCTACCTAACGAGCAGTACTTC	CASSFRGQGLPNEQYF
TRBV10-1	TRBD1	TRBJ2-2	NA	TGCGCCAGCAGCGGACAGGTGACCACCGGGGAGCTGTTTTTT	CASSGQVTTGELFF